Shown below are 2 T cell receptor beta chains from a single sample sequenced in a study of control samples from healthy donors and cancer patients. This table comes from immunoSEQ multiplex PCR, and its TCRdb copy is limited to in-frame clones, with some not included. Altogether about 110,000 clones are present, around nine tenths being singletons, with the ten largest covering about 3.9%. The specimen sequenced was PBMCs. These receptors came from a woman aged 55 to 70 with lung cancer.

In DNA, the CDR3 is TGTGCCACCAAAATGGAAAGGGACAGCCGACAAGAGACCCAGTACTTC. Protein: CATKMERDSRQETQYF. The chain couples TRBV2 to TRBJ2-5, with 7 bases fitting TRBD1. After removal of 10 bases from V and 2 bases from J, the junction contained 16 bases not matched to a gene. Germline-derived CDR1 and CDR2 are SNHLY and FYNNEI. The CDR3 extends over 16 amino acids.

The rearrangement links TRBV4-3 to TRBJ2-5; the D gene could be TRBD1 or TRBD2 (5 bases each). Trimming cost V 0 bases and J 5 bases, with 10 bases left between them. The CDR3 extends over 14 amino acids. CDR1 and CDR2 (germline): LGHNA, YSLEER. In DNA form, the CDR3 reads TGCGCCAGCAGCCAAGATCTAGGGGAGGAGACCCAGTACTTC. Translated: CASSQDLGEETQYF.